This record concerns one T cell receptor (beta chain) sequence. This sample was taken from a study of T cells in tumors after PD-1 blockade. The germline CDR1 and CDR2 sequences are SEHNR and FQNEAQ (reference sequence). The CDR3 contains 12 residues. The V and J ends lost 5 bases and 4 bases respectively, with 8 bases between them. The method was immunoSEQ multiplex PCR; TCRdb's version includes in-frame clones alone and lacks a portion of them. The sample holds 60,000 to 70,000 clones, around 72% seen once. Sample: PBMCs, taken after anti-PD-1 treatment. The TCR originated in a human donor with basal cell carcinoma. The chain combines TRBV7-9 with TRBJ1-1; possibly TRBD1 for D (5 bases). CDR3 in amino acids: CASSMTATEAFF. CDR3 bases: TGTGCCAGCAGCATGACAGCCACTGAAGCTTTCTTT.